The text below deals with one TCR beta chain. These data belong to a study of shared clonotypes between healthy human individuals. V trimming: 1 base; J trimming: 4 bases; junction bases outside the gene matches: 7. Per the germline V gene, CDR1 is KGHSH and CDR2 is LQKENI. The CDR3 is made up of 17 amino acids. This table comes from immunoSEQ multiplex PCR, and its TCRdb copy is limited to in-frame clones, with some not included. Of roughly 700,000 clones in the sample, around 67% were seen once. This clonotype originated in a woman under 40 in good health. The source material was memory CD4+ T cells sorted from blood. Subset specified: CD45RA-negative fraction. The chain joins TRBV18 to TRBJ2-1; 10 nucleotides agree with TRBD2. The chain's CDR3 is CASSPQSSSGRYNEQFF. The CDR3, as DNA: TGTGCCAGCTCACCACAGAGCTCTAGCGGGAGATACAATGAGCAGTTCTTC. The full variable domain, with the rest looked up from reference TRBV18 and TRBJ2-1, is NAGVMQNPRHLVRRRGQEARLRCSPMKGHSHVYWYRQLPEEGLKFMVYLQKENIIDESGMPKERFSAEFPKEGPSILRIQQVVRGDSAAYFCASSPQSSSGRYNEQFFGPGTRLTVL.